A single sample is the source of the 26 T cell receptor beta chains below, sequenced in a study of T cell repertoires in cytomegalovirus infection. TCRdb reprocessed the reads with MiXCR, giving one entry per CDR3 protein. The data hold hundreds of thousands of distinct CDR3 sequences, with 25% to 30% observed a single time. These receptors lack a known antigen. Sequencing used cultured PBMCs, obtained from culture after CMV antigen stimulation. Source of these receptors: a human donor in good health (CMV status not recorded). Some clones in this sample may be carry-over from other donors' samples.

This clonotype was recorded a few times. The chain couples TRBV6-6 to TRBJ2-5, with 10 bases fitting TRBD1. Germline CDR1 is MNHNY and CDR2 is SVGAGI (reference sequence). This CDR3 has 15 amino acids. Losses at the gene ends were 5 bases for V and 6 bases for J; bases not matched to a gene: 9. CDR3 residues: CASSPGGTGVKTQYF. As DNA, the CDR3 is TGTGCCAGCAGTCCCGGAGGGACAGGGGTGAAGACCCAGTACTTC.

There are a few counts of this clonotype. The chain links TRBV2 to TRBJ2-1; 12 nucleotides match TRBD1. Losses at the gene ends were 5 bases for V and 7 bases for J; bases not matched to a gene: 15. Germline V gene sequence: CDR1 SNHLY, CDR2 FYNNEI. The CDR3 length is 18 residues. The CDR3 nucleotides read TGTGCCAGCAGTCCCGGGACAGGGGGCATCATTATCGGGAATGAGCAGTTCTTC. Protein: CASSPGTGGIIIGNEQFF.

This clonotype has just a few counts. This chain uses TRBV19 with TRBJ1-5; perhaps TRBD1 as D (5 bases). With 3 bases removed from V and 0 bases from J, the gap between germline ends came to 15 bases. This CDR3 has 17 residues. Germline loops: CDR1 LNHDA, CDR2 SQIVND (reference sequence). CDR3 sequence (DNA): TGTGCCAGTAGTATCCCAGGATGGGGGGGTAGCAATCAGCCCCAGCATTTT. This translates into CASSIPGWGGSNQPQHF.

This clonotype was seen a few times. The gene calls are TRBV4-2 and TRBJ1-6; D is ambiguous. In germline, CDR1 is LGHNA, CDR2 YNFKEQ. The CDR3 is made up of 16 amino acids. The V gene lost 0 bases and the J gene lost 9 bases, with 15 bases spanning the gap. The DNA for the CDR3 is TGTGCCAGCAGCCAAGAGCCCCGACCGGACGGTTCACCCCTCCACTTT. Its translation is CASSQEPRPDGSPLHF.

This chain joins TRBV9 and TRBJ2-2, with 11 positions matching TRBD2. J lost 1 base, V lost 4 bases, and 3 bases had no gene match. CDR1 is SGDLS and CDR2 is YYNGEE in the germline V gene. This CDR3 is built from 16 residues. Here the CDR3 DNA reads TGTGCCAGCAGCATAACTAGCGGGGGGAACACCGGGGAGCTGTTTTTT. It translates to CASSITSGGNTGELFF.

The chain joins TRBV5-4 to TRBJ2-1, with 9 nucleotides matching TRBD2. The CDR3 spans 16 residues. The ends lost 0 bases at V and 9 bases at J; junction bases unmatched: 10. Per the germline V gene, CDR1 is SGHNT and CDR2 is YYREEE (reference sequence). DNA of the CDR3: TGTGCCAGCAGCTTGGGACATAGCGGGAGCCAGGGTGAGCAGTTCTTC. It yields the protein CASSLGHSGSQGEQFF.

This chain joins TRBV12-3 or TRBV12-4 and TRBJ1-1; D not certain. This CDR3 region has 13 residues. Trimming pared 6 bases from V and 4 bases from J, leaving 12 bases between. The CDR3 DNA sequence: TGTGCCAGCAGGTCGGATTGGAGCACTGAAGCTTTCTTT. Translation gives CASRSDWSTEAFF.

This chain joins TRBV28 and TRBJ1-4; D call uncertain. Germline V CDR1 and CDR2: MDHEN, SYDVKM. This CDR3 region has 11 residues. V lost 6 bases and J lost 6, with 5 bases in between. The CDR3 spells CASRLYEKLFF. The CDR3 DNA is TGTGCCAGCAGGCTTTATGAAAAACTGTTTTTT. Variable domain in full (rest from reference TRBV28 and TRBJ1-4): DVKVTQSSRYLVKRTGEKVFLECVQDMDHENMFWYRQDPGLGLRLIYFSYDVKMKEKGDIPEGYSVSREKKERFSLILESASTNQTSMYLCASRLYEKLFFGSGTQLSVL.

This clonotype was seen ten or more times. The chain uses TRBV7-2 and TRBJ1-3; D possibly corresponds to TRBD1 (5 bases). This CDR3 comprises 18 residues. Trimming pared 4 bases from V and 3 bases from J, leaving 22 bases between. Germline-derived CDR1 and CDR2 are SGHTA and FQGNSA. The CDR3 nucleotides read TGTGCCAGCAGCTGGGGGAAATTAACAAGAAGAGGTGGAAACACCATATATTTT. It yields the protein CASSWGKLTRRGGNTIYF.

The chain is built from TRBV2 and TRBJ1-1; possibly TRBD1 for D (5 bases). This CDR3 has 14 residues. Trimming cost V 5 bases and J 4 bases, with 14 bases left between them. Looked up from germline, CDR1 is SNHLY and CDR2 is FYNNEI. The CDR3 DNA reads TGTGCCAGCAGTTTCCCTGGGGGGGTCACTGAAGCTTTCTTT. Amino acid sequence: CASSFPGGVTEAFF.

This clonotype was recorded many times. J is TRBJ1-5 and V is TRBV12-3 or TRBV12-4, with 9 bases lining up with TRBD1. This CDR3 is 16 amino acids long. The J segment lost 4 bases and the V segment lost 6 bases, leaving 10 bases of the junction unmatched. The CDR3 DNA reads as TGTGCCAGCAGCCCTCTGGCCGGACAGGGGAATCAGCCCCAGCATTTT. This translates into CASSPLAGQGNQPQHF.

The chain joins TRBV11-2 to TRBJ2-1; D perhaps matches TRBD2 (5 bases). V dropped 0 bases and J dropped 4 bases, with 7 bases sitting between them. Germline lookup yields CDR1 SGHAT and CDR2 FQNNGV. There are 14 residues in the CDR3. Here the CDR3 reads CASSLDSGYNEQFF. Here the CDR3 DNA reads TGTGCCAGCAGCTTAGATTCGGGGTACAATGAGCAGTTCTTC.

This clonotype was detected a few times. The CDR3 nucleotides are TGTGCCAGCAGTTTCCCAAACCCTAATGAGCAGTTCTTC. Translation gives CASSFPNPNEQFF. The V call is TRBV28, the J call TRBJ2-1; D unclear. The CDR3 length is 13 residues. The germline V gene has CDR1 MDHEN and CDR2 SYDVKM. V was trimmed by 3 bases and J by 7 bases, leaving 10 bases between them. Full variable domain (rest looked up from reference TRBV28 and TRBJ2-1): DVKVTQSSRYLVKRTGEKVFLECVQDMDHENMFWYRQDPGLGLRLIYFSYDVKMKEKGDIPEGYSVSREKKERFSLILESASTNQTSMYLCASSFPNPNEQFFGPGTRLTVL.

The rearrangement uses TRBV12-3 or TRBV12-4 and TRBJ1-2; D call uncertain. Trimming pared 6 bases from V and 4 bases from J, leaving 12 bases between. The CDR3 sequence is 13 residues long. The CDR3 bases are TGTGCCAGCAGCCCGACACGATTCTATGGCTACACCTTC. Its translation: CASSPTRFYGYTF.

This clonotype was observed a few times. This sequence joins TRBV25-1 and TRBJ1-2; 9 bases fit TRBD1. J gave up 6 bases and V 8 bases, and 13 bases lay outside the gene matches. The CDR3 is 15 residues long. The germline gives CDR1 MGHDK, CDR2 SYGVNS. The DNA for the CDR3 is TGTGCCAGCTCCCGTACCTCAGGACAGGGGAATGGCTACACCTTC. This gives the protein CASSRTSGQGNGYTF.

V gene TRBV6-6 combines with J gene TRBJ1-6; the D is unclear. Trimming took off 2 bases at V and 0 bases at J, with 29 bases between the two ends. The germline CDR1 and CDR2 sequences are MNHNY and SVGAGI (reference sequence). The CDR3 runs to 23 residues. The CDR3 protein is CASSYPRGLITLAQSSYNSPLHF. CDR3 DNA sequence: TGTGCCAGCAGTTACCCAAGAGGCCTAATTACGTTAGCTCAAAGCTCCTATAATTCACCCCTCCACTTT.

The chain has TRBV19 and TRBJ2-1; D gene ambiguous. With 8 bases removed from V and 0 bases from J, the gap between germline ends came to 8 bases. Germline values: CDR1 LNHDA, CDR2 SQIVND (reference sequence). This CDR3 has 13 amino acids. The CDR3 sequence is CASQRASYNEQFF. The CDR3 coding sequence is TGTGCCAGTCAGCGAGCCTCCTACAATGAGCAGTTCTTC.

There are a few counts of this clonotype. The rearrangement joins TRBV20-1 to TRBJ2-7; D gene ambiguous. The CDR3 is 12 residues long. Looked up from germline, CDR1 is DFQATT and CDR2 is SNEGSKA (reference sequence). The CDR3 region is CRALQGIYEQYF. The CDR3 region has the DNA TGCAGGGCCCTACAAGGGATCTACGAGCAGTACTTC.

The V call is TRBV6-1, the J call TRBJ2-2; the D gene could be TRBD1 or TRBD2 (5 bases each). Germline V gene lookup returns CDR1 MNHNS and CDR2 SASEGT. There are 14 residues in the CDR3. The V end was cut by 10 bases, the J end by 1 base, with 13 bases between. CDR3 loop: CATAGGRNTGELFF. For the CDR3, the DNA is TGTGCCACAGCTGGGGGTCGGAACACCGGGGAGCTGTTTTTT.

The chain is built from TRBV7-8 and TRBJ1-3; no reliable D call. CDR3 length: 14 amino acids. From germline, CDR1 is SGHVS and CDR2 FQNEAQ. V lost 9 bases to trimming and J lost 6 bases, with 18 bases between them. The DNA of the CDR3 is TGTGCCAGTGCTCCCAGCCGGAATCCAAACACCATATATTTT. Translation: CASAPSRNPNTIYF.

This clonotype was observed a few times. CDR3 in amino acids: CASSSLDSVQETQYF. CDR3 sequence (DNA): TGTGCCAGCAGCTCCCTGGACAGCGTCCAAGAGACCCAGTACTTC. J is TRBJ2-5 and V is TRBV7-6; a weak D match, TRBD1 (6 bases). The germline gives CDR1 SGHVS, CDR2 FNYEAQ. V was trimmed by 4 bases and J by 1 base, leaving 13 bases between them. This CDR3 contains 15 residues.

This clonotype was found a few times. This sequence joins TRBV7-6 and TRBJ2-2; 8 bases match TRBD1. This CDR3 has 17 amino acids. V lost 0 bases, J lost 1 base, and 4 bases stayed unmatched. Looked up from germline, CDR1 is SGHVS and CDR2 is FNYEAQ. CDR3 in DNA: TGTGCCAGCAGCTTAGCGAAGGGACAGGTGAACACCGGGGAGCTGTTTTTT. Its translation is CASSLAKGQVNTGELFF.

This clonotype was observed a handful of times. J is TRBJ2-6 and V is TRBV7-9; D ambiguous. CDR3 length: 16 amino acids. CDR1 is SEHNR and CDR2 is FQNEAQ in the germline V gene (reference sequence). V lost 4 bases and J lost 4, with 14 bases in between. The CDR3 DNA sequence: TGTGCCAGCAGCTCACCCGAAAGGGCAGGGGCCAACGTCCTGACTTTC. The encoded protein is CASSSPERAGANVLTF.

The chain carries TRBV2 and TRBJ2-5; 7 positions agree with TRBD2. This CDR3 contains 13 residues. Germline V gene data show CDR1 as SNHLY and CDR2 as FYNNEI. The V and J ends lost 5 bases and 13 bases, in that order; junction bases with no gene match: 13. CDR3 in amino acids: CASSLGLTLAGYF. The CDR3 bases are TGTGCCAGCAGTTTGGGACTAACTCTTGCTGGGTACTTC.

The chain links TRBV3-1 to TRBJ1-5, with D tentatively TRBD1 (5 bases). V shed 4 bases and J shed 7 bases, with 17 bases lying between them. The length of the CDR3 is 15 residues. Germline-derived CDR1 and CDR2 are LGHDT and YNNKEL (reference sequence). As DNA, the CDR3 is TGTGCCAGCAGCCTTGGGATAGTCAGGGCCCAGCCCCAGCATTTT. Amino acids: CASSLGIVRAQPQHF.

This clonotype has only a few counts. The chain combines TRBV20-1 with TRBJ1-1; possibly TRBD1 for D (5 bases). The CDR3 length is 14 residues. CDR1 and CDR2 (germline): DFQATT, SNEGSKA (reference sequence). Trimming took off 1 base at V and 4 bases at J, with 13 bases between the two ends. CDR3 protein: CSARAGSGGTEAFF. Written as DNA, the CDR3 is TGCAGTGCTAGAGCAGGTTCGGGGGGCACTGAAGCTTTCTTT.